What follows describes a single T cell receptor (beta chain). Its cognate antigen is unknown. This entry comes from a study of T cells after yellow fever vaccination. Study-wide results and limits: Weaker, the secondary response peaked sooner, at day 5 versus 15. Bulk-population clonotypes that are abundant could appear as contaminants in FACS-sorted repertoires. Most primary-vaccination clones reappeared after the booster (about 97% CD4, 88% CD8).

With 3 bases clipped from V and 10 bases from J, the junction kept 8 bases outside the gene matches. This CDR3 contains 15 residues. The germline V gene encodes CDR1 SGHTA and CDR2 FQGTGA. The TCR cDNA carried a universal primer site and UMIs from 5'RACE template switching. MiXCR was run by TCRdb on the 5' RACE reads, yielding one entry per CDR3 protein. This sample yields hundreds of thousands of distinct CDR3 sequences, of which roughly 12% are seen a single time; just under 15% belongs to the top ten. The TCR originated in a young man who received the YFV17D yellow fever vaccine. The V call is TRBV7-3, the J call TRBJ2-1; 11 nucleotides match TRBD2. Specimen: PBMCs, collected on the day of the yellow fever booster vaccination. The CDR3 DNA sequence: TGTGCCAGCAGCTTGAATAGCGGGAGGGCAGAAGAGCAGTTCTTC. Translating gives CASSLNSGRAEEQFF.